This passage covers 24 T cell receptor beta chains from one sample sequenced in a study of response to subunit inactivated influenza vaccine. Via MiXCR, TCRdb re-called the RT-PCR reads, giving one row per CDR3 protein. Of around 850,000 distinct CDR3 sequences in the sample, approximately 17% are singletons; the top ten hold approximately 10%. Sequencing used PBMCs from blood, obtained roughly 5 days after vaccination. The receptors were gathered from a man aged 50 to 60 who received an inactivated influenza vaccine.

This clonotype was seen more than once but under ten times. The chain carries TRBV9 and TRBJ2-7; possible D gene TRBD2, 7 bases. The length of the CDR3 is 16 residues. V gave up 4 bases and J gave up 12 bases, with 29 bases separating them. Germline V gene sequence: CDR1 SGDLS, CDR2 YYNGEE. CDR3 in DNA: TGTGCCAGCAGCCTCTCTGGGGGGGCCGTAGGGGACGGTCTGTACTTC. This translates into CASSLSGGAVGDGLYF.

This clonotype was picked up many times. The chain has TRBV24-1 and TRBJ2-1, with TRBD2 matching over 10 bases. Germline CDR1 reads KGHDR; CDR2 reads SFDVKD. The CDR3 length is 14 residues. The V segment lost 4 bases and the J segment 8 bases; nucleotides outside the gene matches: 4. This CDR3 is CATSDSGRAYEQFF. Written as DNA, the CDR3 is TGTGCCACCAGTGACAGCGGGAGGGCCTATGAGCAGTTCTTC.

J is TRBJ1-6 and V is TRBV28, with a weak D call TRBD1 (5 bases). Germline CDR1 reads MDHEN; CDR2 reads SYDVKM. V was cut by 6 bases and J by 6 bases, with 18 bases left in between. The CDR3 totals 16 residues. In DNA form, the CDR3 reads TGTGCCAGCAGAATTACTAGTACGGGGCCTAATTCACCCCTCCACTTT. Protein product: CASRITSTGPNSPLHF.

Many counts were recorded for this clonotype. The chain has TRBV29-1 and TRBJ2-1, with TRBD1 matching over 10 bases. Germline V lookup: CDR1 SQVTM, CDR2 ANQGSEA. The CDR3 has 17 amino acids. The J segment lost 4 bases and the V segment lost 4 bases, leaving 13 bases of the junction unmatched. CDR3 protein: CSVVGGGPGQGYNEQFF. In DNA, the CDR3 is TGCAGCGTTGTAGGGGGAGGACCGGGACAGGGGTACAATGAGCAGTTCTTC.

This clonotype was picked up a small number of times. The chain recombines TRBV6-2 or TRBV6-3 with TRBJ2-3; D possibly uses TRBD1 or TRBD2 (5 bases each). Trimming stripped 0 bases from V and 4 bases from J, with 17 bases between. The CDR3 runs 17 residues. CDR1 and CDR2 from the germline V gene are MNHEY and SVGEGT. Here the CDR3 reads CASSYSIGDQRADTQYF. The DNA of the CDR3 is TGTGCCAGCAGTTACTCGATCGGGGACCAGAGGGCAGATACGCAGTATTTT.

The rearrangement joins TRBV5-1 to TRBJ2-7; D is possibly TRBD2 (6 bases). There are 15 residues in the CDR3. V gave up 4 bases and J gave up 7 bases, with 21 bases separating them. Germline loops: CDR1 SGHRS, CDR2 YFSETQ. This CDR3 is CASSPHQGLGTEQYF. In DNA form, the CDR3 reads TGCGCCAGCAGCCCCCACCAGGGACTGGGAACGGAGCAGTACTTC.

This clonotype was counted only a few times. The genes are TRBV11-2 and TRBJ2-7; perhaps TRBD2 as D (7 bases). Germline CDR1 SGHAT, CDR2 FQNNGV. The CDR3 loop spans 17 amino acids. Trimming pared 5 bases from V and 7 bases from J, leaving 27 bases between. The CDR3 sequence is CASSQAGLGGRVGEQYF. CDR3 nucleotides: TGTGCCAGCAGCCAAGCGGGGCTTGGGGGCCGAGTAGGGGAGCAGTACTTC. Full variable domain (missing parts from reference TRBV11-2 and TRBJ2-7): EAGVAQSPRYKIIEKRQSVAFWCNPISGHATLYWYQQILGQGPKLLIQFQNNGVVDDSQLPKDRFSAERLKGVDSTLKIQPAKLEDSAVYLCASSQAGLGGRVGEQYFGPGTRLTVT.

In this sample, this clonotype turned up many times. V and J are TRBV29-1 and TRBJ2-5, with D possibly being TRBD1 (6 bases). Germline V gene lookup returns CDR1 SQVTM and CDR2 ANQGSEA. This CDR3 region has 13 residues. V was shortened by 5 bases and J by 2 bases, with 12 bases between the two germline ends. The CDR3 is CSVWGHRQETQYF. Here the CDR3 DNA reads TGCAGCGTTTGGGGACATAGGCAAGAGACCCAGTACTTC.

This clonotype was detected a few times. The V gene is TRBV5-1, the J gene TRBJ2-4; possibly TRBD2 for D (5 bases). Trimming removed 0 bases at V and 6 bases at J, with 16 bases between. This CDR3 contains 16 residues. The germline CDR1 and CDR2 sequences are SGHRS and YFSETQ. CDR3 sequence (DNA): TGCGCCAGCAGCTTGGAGGGCGGGCCTGTGAGAAACATTCAGTACTTC. Translating it yields CASSLEGGPVRNIQYF.

The V call is TRBV7-6, the J call TRBJ2-6; the match to TRBD1 covers 9 bases. The CDR3 covers 16 residues. CDR1 is SGHVS and CDR2 is FNYEAQ in the germline V gene. V trimming: 5 bases; J trimming: 4 bases; junction bases outside the gene matches: 6. The CDR3 here is CASSPRTGEGANVLTF. The CDR3 DNA reads TGTGCCAGCAGCCCCCGGACAGGGGAAGGGGCCAACGTCCTGACTTTC.

This clonotype was seen more than once but under ten times. V is TRBV5-1 and J is TRBJ1-5, with D uncertain. Between the trimmed V and J ends, which lost 8 bases and 1 base, there was a span of 13 bases. The CDR3 length is 14 residues. CDR1 and CDR2 (germline): SGHRS, YFSETQ. The CDR3, as DNA: TGCGCCAGTGCCCCAGGAGAGAGCAATCAGCCCCAGCATTTT. Encoded protein: CASAPGESNQPQHF.

This sequence joins TRBV5-4 and TRBJ2-5, with TRBD1 matching 9 bases. Trimming cost V 5 bases and J 3 bases; bases outside gene matches: 8. The CDR3 spans 15 residues. Germline V gene data show CDR1 as SGHNT and CDR2 as YYREEE (reference sequence). The CDR3 protein is CASRKGQGSKETQYF. CDR3 nucleotide sequence: TGTGCCAGCAGGAAAGGACAGGGGAGCAAAGAGACCCAGTACTTC.

The chain recombines TRBV24-1 with TRBJ2-4; the match to TRBD2 covers 7 bases. Germline V CDR1 and CDR2: KGHDR, SFDVKD. The junction had 1 base not matched to a gene; V was cut back by 0 bases and J by 9 bases. The CDR3 has 13 residues. The CDR3 reads CATSDLGRGIQYF. For the CDR3, the DNA is TGTGCCACCAGTGATTTGGGGAGGGGCATTCAGTACTTC.

The V call is TRBV12-3 or TRBV12-4, the J call TRBJ1-1; D is ambiguous. Trimming pared 2 bases from V and 5 bases from J, leaving 12 bases between. This CDR3 is 14 amino acids long. CDR3: CASSLIPQETEAFF. CDR3 DNA sequence: TGTGCCAGCAGTTTAATCCCCCAGGAGACTGAAGCTTTCTTT.

This clonotype was seen a few times. The rearrangement uses TRBV5-6 and TRBJ2-2; the D gene is possibly TRBD1 (6 bases). Germline CDR1 is SGHDT and CDR2 is YYEEEE. Trimming took 0 bases from V and 1 from J, leaving 10 bases between them. CDR3 length: 16 amino acids. The CDR3 sequence: CASSLGTGWNTGELFF. The CDR3 bases are TGTGCCAGCAGCTTGGGAACAGGGTGGAACACCGGGGAGCTGTTTTTT.

The gene calls are TRBV7-9 and TRBJ2-2, with D unclear. Trimming shortened V by 3 bases and J by 9 bases, and 8 bases separated the two germline ends. The CDR3 sequence is 12 residues long. Germline V CDR1 and CDR2: SEHNR, FQNEAQ (reference sequence). The CDR3 region has the DNA TGTGCCAGCAGCTTGTCAAGCCGGGAGCTGTTTTTT. This translates into CASSLSSRELFF.

This clonotype was seen a few times. The CDR3 spells CASSWGQATAYEQYF. In nucleotides, the CDR3 is TGTGCCAGCAGCTGGGGACAGGCCACCGCCTACGAGCAGTACTTC. The rearrangement uses TRBV7-2 and TRBJ2-7, with 8 positions matching TRBD1. The CDR3 runs 15 residues. Per the germline V gene, CDR1 is SGHTA and CDR2 is FQGNSA. The V gene end was trimmed by 4 bases and the J gene end by 2 bases; junction bases not matched to a gene: 7.

This clonotype was seen at least ten times. The chain recombines TRBV10-3 with TRBJ2-1, with D tentatively TRBD1 (7 bases). V was cut by 8 bases and J by 0 bases, with 17 bases left in between. The germline gives CDR1 ENHRY, CDR2 SYGVKD. This CDR3 is 16 amino acids long. CDR3 sequence (DNA): TGTGCCATCGGAGGGACAGTGGGGAGCTCCTACAATGAGCAGTTCTTC. Protein product: CAIGGTVGSSYNEQFF.

V gene TRBV5-1 combines with J gene TRBJ1-1, with 7 bases lining up with TRBD1. V shed 0 bases and J 1 base; nucleotides not matched to a gene: 3. Germline V gene lookup returns CDR1 SGHRS and CDR2 YFSETQ. This CDR3 has 15 amino acids. For the CDR3, the DNA is TGCGCCAGCAGCTTGGCTCGGGACAGGAACACTGAAGCTTTCTTT. Amino acid sequence: CASSLARDRNTEAFF. The full variable domain, with the rest looked up from reference TRBV5-1 and TRBJ1-1, is KAGVTQTPRYLIKTRGQQVTLSCSPISGHRSVSWYQQTPGQGLQFLFEYFSETQRNKGNFPGRFSGRQFSNSRSEMNVSTLELGDSALYLCASSLARDRNTEAFFGQGTRLTVV.

This clonotype has ten or more counts. The chain combines TRBV5-1 with TRBJ2-1, with a tentative D call TRBD1 (6 bases). The CDR3 runs to 11 residues. Deletions cut 0 bases from V and 16 bases from J, with 11 bases between. Per the germline V gene, CDR1 is SGHRS and CDR2 is YFSETQ. The CDR3 here is CASSLAGDKFF. The CDR3 region has the DNA TGCGCCAGCAGCTTGGCTGGGGACAAATTCTTC.

The rearrangement links TRBV24-1 to TRBJ2-1, with 12 bases matching TRBD2. Germline loops: CDR1 KGHDR, CDR2 SFDVKD. This CDR3 has 17 amino acids. V lost 4 bases, J lost 4 bases, and 7 bases stayed unmatched. The CDR3 DNA reads TGTGCCACCAGTGAAAATCTAGCGGGGGGGCGATACAATGAGCAGTTCTTC. Translating it yields CATSENLAGGRYNEQFF.

The chain combines TRBV6-5 with TRBJ2-7; 8 nucleotides match TRBD1. Germline-derived CDR1 and CDR2 are MNHEY and SVGAGI. With 0 bases clipped from V and 7 bases from J, the junction kept 11 bases outside the gene matches. This CDR3 region has 16 residues. CDR3 sequence reads: CASSYSSRGHLREQYF. As DNA, the CDR3 is TGTGCCAGCAGTTACTCGAGCAGGGGGCACCTTAGGGAGCAGTACTTC.

V is TRBV6-1 and J is TRBJ2-1, with no clear D. The CDR3 length is 14 residues. CDR1 and CDR2 from the germline V gene are MNHNS and SASEGT. Trimming stripped 4 bases from V and 3 bases from J, with 10 bases between. CDR3 nucleotides: TGTGCCAGCAGTGGATCGGTGAACTACAATGAGCAGTTCTTC. Its translation: CASSGSVNYNEQFF.

The table lists this clonotype with a few counts. V gene TRBV7-8 combines with J gene TRBJ2-3; possible D gene TRBD2, 6 bases. Germline V gives CDR1 SGHVS, CDR2 FQNEAQ. The V gene lost 4 bases and the J gene lost 2 bases, with 19 bases spanning the gap. CDR3 length: 17 residues. CDR3 bases: TGTGCCAGCAGCTATAGTGTGGCTAGCGTCTCCACAGATACGCAGTATTTT. It is translated as CASSYSVASVSTDTQYF.